The present T cell receptor beta chain was sequenced within a study of T cell changes during pregnancy in multiple sclerosis. TCRdb's copy holds only in-frame clones and misses some; the assay was immunoSEQ multiplex PCR. This table holds roughly 75,000 clones, 89% found once. Germline V lookup: CDR1 SGHVS, CDR2 FNYEAQ. V lost 3 bases to trimming and J lost 3 bases, with 17 bases between them. CDR3 length: 16 residues. The chain combines TRBV7-6 with TRBJ1-1; tentatively, D is TRBD1 (6 bases). This receptor was identified in a female donor with multiple sclerosis, enrolled in a pregnancy study. The sample consisted of peripheral blood, taken before pregnancy. The CDR3 sequence is CASSFSFNRVDTEAFF. In DNA, the CDR3 is TGTGCCAGCAGCTTTAGTTTTAACAGGGTGGACACTGAAGCTTTCTTT. Full variable domain (rest looked up from reference TRBV7-6 and TRBJ1-1): GAGVSQSPRYKVTKRGQDVALRCDPISGHVSLYWYRQALGQGPEFLTYFNYEAQQDKSGLPNDRFSAERPEGSISTLTIQRTEQRDSAMYRCASSFSFNRVDTEAFFGQGTRLTVV.